The sequence of this T cell receptor beta chain was determined in a study of shared clonotypes between healthy human individuals. In the original workflow: ImmunoSEQ gave junction-only sequences without quality scores, so filtering differed. Clones were read by immunoSEQ multiplex PCR, and TCRdb kept only the in-frame ones, dropping some. The DNA was the basis for D and trimming; V, J and clone size are from that table. Of about 2 million clones listed, over 85% are singletons. General study findings and limits: The study found about 5% of naive CD4 clonotypes shared across a handful of donors. Sampling involved blood alone; tissue repertoires likely differ.

CD8 cells regarded as naive lacked CD45RO, were positively chosen for CCR7, and omitted terminally differentiated effector memory CD45RA+ cells. With regard to this clone: Its target is unknown.

The CDR3 extends over 15 amino acids. CDR1 SEHNR and CDR2 FQNEAQ come from the germline V gene (reference sequence). V was clipped by 5 bases and J by 0 bases, with 12 bases between them. The TCR comes from a man younger than 30 in good health. The chain carries TRBV7-9 and TRBJ2-3; the D gene is possibly TRBD2 (6 bases). Input material: naive CD8+ T cells sorted from blood. The CDR3 protein is CASSDAGTSTDTQYF. In nucleotides, the CDR3 is TGTGCCAGCAGCGACGCCGGGACTAGCACAGATACGCAGTATTTT.